This T cell receptor (beta chain) was found in a study of tumor-infiltrating lymphocytes in primary liver carcinoma listed by TCRdb under 2017. Broadly, across the study: Of the five patients, three men and two women aged 30 to 69 years, four had hepatocellular carcinoma and one had combined HCC and intrahepatic cholangiocarcinoma. Tumors of the five patients were stage T1-T3 N0M0 with maximum diameters of 4.2 to 10 cm. Roughly 3.5 to 7.5 million productive TCRbeta reads were obtained per sample, and no significant difference in read depth was found between tissue types. For each liver tumor, the study sampled five regions along with adjacent normal tissue and blood, and applied TCRbeta repertoire sequencing, expression microarrays and whole-exome sequencing. TCRbeta repertoire sequencing covered 35 specimens from 5 patients: around 25 tumor regions, 5 adjacent noncancerous liver tissues and 5 peripheral blood samples. Technical replicate repertoires showed high reproducibility, with mean shared-clone rates around 0.9 and correlation coefficients above 0.98. The paper's findings and limits, for the study overall: Because sequencing covered only the TCR beta chain and unpaired alpha chains were not captured, true repertoire diversity is likely underestimated. Since the samples were bulk and unsorted, there was no way to compare CD4+ and CD8+ T cell repertoires. Compared with blood, tumors had a significantly larger share of the repertoire taken up by the top 250 clones (p = 0.039). Consistent with antigen-driven expansion, pairs of tumor regions showed higher repertoire overlap (mean roughly 36%) than either tumor-adjacent pairs (approximately 17%) or tumor-blood pairs (roughly 15%). The study included only five patients, and the authors note findings should be validated in a larger study.

This clonotype was observed at least ten times. The antigen it binds to is not known. No base quality information exists; no much larger clone differs at one position. Based on the germline V gene, the CDR1 and CDR2 sequences are MDHEN and SYDVKM. From the cysteine up to the phenylalanine, the CDR3 has a length of 14 residues. Just CDR3 DNA is preserved here, 42 bases in frame from base 1. V trim: 6 bases; J trim: 13 bases; unmatched bases: 12. A constant-region primer and ProtoScript II reverse transcriptase were used to reverse-transcribe TCRbeta-specific cDNA from roughly 0.55 ug total RNA. The TCRbeta libraries were prepared through three rounds of nested multiplex PCR following a slightly modified ARM-PCR procedure. Multiplex TRBV1-TRBV30 forward primers and a Cbeta reverse primer were used in the first two PCR rounds, each of which was run for approximately 9 cycles. Sample barcodes and Illumina adapters were added in a final 25-cycle PCR using Deep VentR polymerase. Before sequencing, amplicons between 200 and 500 bp were purified from gel using a QIAquick gel extraction kit. The TCRbeta amplicons were sequenced with 250-bp paired-end reads on an Illumina HiSeq 2500. Turning to the authors' computational methods: Quality trimming of reads was performed with Trimmomatic v0.33, and paired reads were merged with FLASH v1.2.11 so that full CDR3 sequences could be recovered. MiGEC v1.2.1b assigned V, D and J germline segments to the rearranged TCRbeta sequences. Clonotype statistics and Shannon-Wiener diversity indices were calculated with VDJtools v1.0.0. Except for diversity analysis, only each sample's 250 most abundant clonotypes were used in subsequent analyses to reduce sampling bias. TCRdb took the public reads, trimmed them with fastp at Q25, ran MiXCR for clone calling and kept in-frame beta chains. All rows with the same CDR3 protein become a single entry with the most common DNA and genes. TCRdb assigned the V and J calls; the authors' analysis was not used. This sample holds 75,000 to 80,000 distinct CDR3 sequences; 69% were observed only once. The top ten hold approximately 26% of the sample.

Total RNA and DNA were co-extracted from 20-30 mg of bulk tissue with the AllPrep DNA/RNA mini kit, without cell sorting. Between late 2015 and March 2016, roughly 5 patients in China with histopathologically diagnosed primary liver carcinoma had their tumors surgically resected. At the time of sampling, the patients had chronic HBV infection and had not received any treatment. Fresh tumor and adjacent tissue pieces were bisected; one half was stored in RNAlater at -80°C, the other sent for histology. This sequence was found in a middle-aged man with primary liver carcinoma and hepatitis B virus infection. This receptor chain uses TRBV28 and TRBJ2-6, and TRBD2 aligns with 7 junction nucleotides. Sample: tumor-adjacent normal liver tissue. The bases read TGTGCCAGCAGCAGCCCGGGGGGTTGGGGGGTCCTGACTTTC. It translates to CASSSPGGWGVLTF.